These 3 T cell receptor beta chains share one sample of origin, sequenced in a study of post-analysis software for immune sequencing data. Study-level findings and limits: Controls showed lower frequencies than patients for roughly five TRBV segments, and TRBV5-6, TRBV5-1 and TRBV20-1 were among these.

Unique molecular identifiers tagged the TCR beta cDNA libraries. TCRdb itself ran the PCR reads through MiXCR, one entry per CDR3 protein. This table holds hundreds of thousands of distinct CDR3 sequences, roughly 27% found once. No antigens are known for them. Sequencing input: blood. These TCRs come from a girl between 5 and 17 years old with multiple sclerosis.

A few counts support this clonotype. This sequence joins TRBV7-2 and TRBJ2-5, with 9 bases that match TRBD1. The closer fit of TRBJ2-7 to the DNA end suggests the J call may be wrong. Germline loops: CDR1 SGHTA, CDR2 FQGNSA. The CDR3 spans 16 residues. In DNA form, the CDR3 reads TGTGCCAGCACCGGGGGGACAGGGTATATCGTCCGCGAGCAGTACTTC. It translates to CASTGGTGYIVREQYF.

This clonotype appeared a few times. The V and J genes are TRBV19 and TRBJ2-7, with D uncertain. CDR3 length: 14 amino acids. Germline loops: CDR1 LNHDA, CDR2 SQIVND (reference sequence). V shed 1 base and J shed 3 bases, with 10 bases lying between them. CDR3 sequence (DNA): TGTGCCAGTAGTATAGGCGTTTACAGCTACGAGCAGTACTTC. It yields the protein CASSIGVYSYEQYF.

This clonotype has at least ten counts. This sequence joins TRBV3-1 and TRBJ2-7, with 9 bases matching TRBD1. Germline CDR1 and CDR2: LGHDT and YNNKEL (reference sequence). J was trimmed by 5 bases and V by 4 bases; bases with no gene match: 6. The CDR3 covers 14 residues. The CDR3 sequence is CASSPTGGLHEQYF. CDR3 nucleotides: TGTGCCAGCAGCCCTACAGGGGGCCTACACGAGCAGTACTTC.